This T cell receptor beta chain was observed in a study of cytomegalovirus exposure and HLA in healthy donors. Trimming cost V 3 bases and J 7 bases; bases outside gene matches: 5. Per the germline V gene, CDR1 is MNHNS and CDR2 is SASEGT. This CDR3 spans 13 amino acids. On this clone: Its antigen remains unknown.

PCR was performed using 60 Vbeta and 13 Jbeta primers. TCRdb keeps only in-frame clones here, not all; method: immunoSEQ multiplex PCR. The table records some 150,000 clones, 60% to 85% of them present only once. Study-wide findings and caveats: The study labeled 170 or so TCR beta chains cytomegalovirus-associated. Sequencing likely generated an artifact that appeared as a cluster of highly shared sequence variants. In the analysis, some V segments, TRBV6-2 and TRBV6-3 included, were excluded as indistinguishable. Later on, an analysis tied around 17,000 TCR beta sequences to HLA alleles at 0.05 false discovery rate.

This receptor was identified in a male donor in good health and CMV-seronegative. The V and J genes are TRBV6-1 and TRBJ1-2; 7 positions match TRBD1. The material sequenced was PBMCs. The CDR3 region is CASSDLGGAGYTF. In DNA, the CDR3 is TGTGCCAGCAGTGATTTAGGGGGCGCTGGCTACACCTTC.